Below are 11 T cell receptor beta chains sequenced from a single sample in a study of CD8+ T cells in alopecia areata. Treatment denoted: oral pan-JAK inhibitor, 5-10 mg twice daily. cDNA serving as the sequencing template came from extracted, reverse transcribed RNA. Libraries were prepared by immunoSEQ multiplex PCR; TCRdb keeps only in-frame clonotypes and omits some of them. The sample carries about 42,000 clones, roughly 90% recorded once. The sample was CD8+ T cells sorted from blood, taken at week 24, from a patient treated with tofacitinib. The source of these receptors is a human donor with alopecia areata.

The genes are TRBV23-1 and TRBJ2-5; 13 bases map to TRBD2. TRBV23-1 is treated as an ORF (open reading frame) with a function not yet certain. V was clipped by 7 bases and J by 7 bases; unmatched bases: 12. The CDR3 totals 16 residues. CDR3: CASTGLAGAESRTQYF. Here the CDR3 DNA reads TGCGCCAGCACCGGACTAGCGGGGGCCGAAAGCCGGACCCAGTACTTC.

This rearrangement joins TRBV19 to TRBJ2-3; 9 bases map to TRBD2. V shed 5 bases and J 2 bases; nucleotides not matched to a gene: 8. CDR1 and CDR2 from the germline V gene are LNHDA and SQIVND (reference sequence). This CDR3 is built from 16 residues. Written as DNA, the CDR3 is TGTGCCAGTAGTGTTAGCGGGGGTTTCTTCACAGATACGCAGTATTTT. The encoded protein is CASSVSGGFFTDTQYF.

This chain joins TRBV7-9 and TRBJ2-5; tentatively, D is TRBD1 or TRBD2 (5 bases each). The CDR3 contains 17 residues. Germline V lookup: CDR1 SEHNR, CDR2 FQNEAQ (reference sequence). The V gene lost 5 bases and the J gene lost 1 base, with 20 bases spanning the gap. The CDR3 spells CASSPRRGDRPQETQYF. Here the CDR3 DNA reads TGTGCCAGCAGCCCCCGCCGGGGAGACAGACCCCAAGAGACCCAGTACTTC.

J is TRBJ2-7 and V is TRBV29-1; D is possibly TRBD1 (6 bases). Trimming pared 4 bases from V and 0 bases from J, leaving 10 bases between. CDR3 length: 13 residues. CDR1 SQVTM and CDR2 ANQGSEA come from the germline V gene. The CDR3 is CSVVGTHSYEQYF. CDR3 coding DNA: TGCAGCGTTGTGGGGACACACTCCTACGAGCAGTACTTC.

The chain employs TRBV6-5 and TRBJ2-3, with 9 bases that match TRBD2. This CDR3 is 15 amino acids long. Germline CDR1 reads MNHEY; CDR2 reads SVGAGI. The V segment lost 4 bases and the J segment 3 bases; nucleotides outside the gene matches: 5. Written as DNA, the CDR3 is TGTGCCAGCAGTTCTCTAGCGGGGACAACAGATACGCAGTATTTT. Protein sequence: CASSSLAGTTDTQYF.

This sequence joins TRBV19 and TRBJ2-1, with D hard to call. The CDR3 spans 13 residues. Germline lookup yields CDR1 LNHDA and CDR2 SQIVND (reference sequence). V lost 5 bases, J lost 1 base, and 6 bases lay in between. The CDR3 DNA reads as TGTGCCAGTAGTCCCCCTTCCTACAATGAGCAGTTCTTC. As protein: CASSPPSYNEQFF.

This sequence joins TRBV6-5 and TRBJ2-3; no clear D. Germline CDR1 MNHEY, CDR2 SVGAGI. V dropped 6 bases and J dropped 2 bases, with 12 bases sitting between them. This CDR3 comprises 14 residues. Here the CDR3 reads CASSPRGLTDTQYF. CDR3 bases: TGTGCCAGCAGCCCCCGCGGTCTCACAGATACGCAGTATTTT.

The chain has TRBV6-4 and TRBJ2-3; 14 nucleotides line up with TRBD2. The germline V gene has CDR1 MRHNA and CDR2 SNTAGT. The CDR3 covers 17 residues. The trim removed 4 bases at V and 4 bases at J, leaving 7 bases unmatched. CDR3 nucleotide sequence: TGTGCCAGCAGTGCCGCCTCGACTAGCGGGGGGGCAGATACGCAGTATTTT. This translates into CASSAASTSGGADTQYF.

V is TRBV27 and J is TRBJ2-7; a weak D match, TRBD2 (6 bases). Germline assignment: CDR1 MNHEY and CDR2 SMNVEV (reference sequence). Trimming pared 2 bases from V and 3 bases from J, leaving 8 bases between. The CDR3 runs to 13 residues. CDR3: CASSLKEGYEQYF. CDR3 DNA sequence: TGTGCCAGCAGTTTAAAGGAGGGCTACGAGCAGTACTTC.

The rearrangement links TRBV2 to TRBJ2-5; 11 positions match TRBD2. This CDR3 comprises 16 residues. V gave up 1 base and J gave up 2 bases; unmatched junction bases: 3. Germline lookup yields CDR1 SNHLY and CDR2 FYNNEI. CDR3 DNA: TGTGCCAGCAGTGAAGTAGCGGGGGGGCTTCAAGAGACCCAGTACTTC. This gives the protein CASSEVAGGLQETQYF. Based on the CDR3 plus reference TRBV2 and TRBJ2-5, the full variable domain is EPEVTQTPSHQVTQMGQEVILRCVPISNHLYFYWYRQILGQKVEFLVSFYNNEISEKSEIFDDQFSVERPDGSNFTLKIRSTKLEDSAMYFCASSEVAGGLQETQYFGPGTRLLVL.

The chain recombines TRBV11-2 with TRBJ2-4; 15 bases align to TRBD2. Germline trimming cut 3 bases from V and 1 base from J; bases unmatched to any gene: 7. Germline CDR1 reads SGHAT; CDR2 reads FQNNGV. There are 19 residues in the CDR3. Written as DNA, the CDR3 is TGTGCCAGCAGCTTTTTAAGGACTAGCGGGGGGGCGGCCAAAAACATTCAGTACTTC. Translation: CASSFLRTSGGAAKNIQYF.